These T cell receptor beta chains were read from a single sample in a study of chemoradiotherapy in HPV16-positive cancers. Generated by immunoSEQ multiplex PCR, the TCRdb table keeps only in-frame clones and is missing some. The sample includes under 5,500 clones, 70% to 85% of them seen just once. The material sequenced was tumor tissue, taken from a patient who underwent chemoradiotherapy. Source of these receptors: a human donor with HPV-associated anogenital cancer. The conserved cysteine and the conserved F or W are not part of the CDR3 here. Clone size is not always given. Where it is, it says once, few, many or a class for expanded clones.

size	V	J	length	CDR3
NA	TRBV9	TRBJ2-6	15	ASSVGGPDSGANVLT
NA	TRBV11-3	TRBJ2-3	12	ASSEGRPTDTQY
NA	TRBV29-1	TRBJ2-1	14	SVDVGGSGSYNEQF
NA	TRBV7-3	TRBJ2-7	12	ASSLIANSYEQY
NA	TRBV12-1	NA	13	ASSSLTSSNYEQY
few	TRBV5-6	TRBJ2-1	14	ASSCWGTGSYNEQF
NA	TRBV9	TRBJ2-1	15	ASSVGTSGLSYNEQF
NA	TRBV5-1	TRBJ2-2	9	ASTRSGELF
NA	TRBV6-5	TRBJ2-1	13	ASSYSMAGRGEQF
few	TRBV5-1	TRBJ2-3	9	ANPSTDTQY
NA	TRBV7-9	TRBJ2-3	14	ASSVNQGAIADTQY
NA	TRBV2	TRBJ2-7	12	ASRGQVRSYEQY
few	TRBV5-1	TRBJ1-2	11	ASSYGQGDGYT
NA	TRBV7-8	TRBJ2-7	14	ASSLIWRKGCCEQY
NA	TRBV4-1	TRBJ2-1	16	ASSQSSTSGSSYNEQF
NA	TRBV30	TRBJ2-5	10	ASLTAQETQY
NA	TRBV27	TRBJ1-4	14	ASSRDGGSTNEKLF
NA	TRBV4-1	TRBJ1-1	12	ASSQVDRDTEAF
few	TRBV12-5	TRBJ1-2	14	ASGLYPLSDRCDYT
NA	TRBV6-4	TRBJ1-5	13	ARRGTSSNNQPQH
NA	TRBV5-6	TRBJ2-7	11	ASSWTGRDEQY
NA	TRBV7-3	TRBJ2-3	16	ASSQRVIAGSGTDTQY
few	TRBV7-8	TRBJ1-4	12	ASSWEGPNEKLF
NA	TRBV5-4	TRBJ1-5	12	ASSYNQGDQPQH
once	TRBV29-1	TRBJ2-7	11	SVVLDSSYEQY
NA	TRBV18	TRBJ2-3	15	ASLAGNVNYGTDTQY
once	TRBV7-7	TRBJ2-7	13	ASSLAVGGVGEQY
NA	TRBV6-5	TRBJ2-3	11	ASTGMGGDTQY
once	TRBV5-5	TRBJ2-3	13	ASRATGTSTDTQY
NA	TRBV29-1	TRBJ1-2	11	SVEWATNYGYT
NA	TRBV11-2	TRBJ1-4	12	ASSPSGPSEKLF
few	TRBV18	TRBJ1-1	13	ASSPQGPGNTEAF
NA	TRBV7-8	TRBJ2-1	13	ASSLKEGSYNEQF
NA	TRBV10-3	TRBJ2-7	12	ATKQDSSSYEQY
few	TRBV9	TRBJ1-1	12	ASSVAGEVTEAF
NA	TRBV6-1	TRBJ1-4	11	ASRGASNEKLF
few	TRBV28	TRBJ2-1	11	ASRAQGHNEQF
once	TRBV11-2	TRBJ1-6	10	ASSPGNSPLH
NA	TRBV2	TRBJ1-5	14	ASSREGGGMGQPQH
NA	TRBV6-5	TRBJ1-5	12	ASRGTASNQPQH
NA	TRBV14	TRBJ1-1	13	ASSQELRVNTEAF
NA	TRBV19	TRBJ2-7	12	ASSIGTSGYEQY
NA	TRBV7-9	TRBJ2-7	12	ASSGGTGGHEQY